Following are 10 T cell receptor beta chains from one sample sequenced in a study of blood T cell repertoires in COVID-19 (dated by TCRdb to the early 2020s). The library was prepared using the immunoSEQ multiplex PCR assay. TCRdb holds this immuneACCESS table with in-frame rearrangements only. Some clones are missing; in checked studies, unresolved V genes explain under half, and the rest has no known cause. This sample holds approximately 450,000 clones; nearly 90% were observed only once. The ten most abundant clones make up about 2.1% of the sample. Specimen: PBMCs or T cells enriched from blood (not recorded which). The source is a woman between 18 and 29 years old with acute COVID-19.

V gene TRBV3-1 (or the pseudogene TRBV3-2) combines with J gene TRBJ1-3; D uncertain. This CDR3 has 13 amino acids. V was clipped by 0 bases and J by 3 bases, with 3 bases between them. CDR1 is LGHDT and CDR2 is YNNKEL in the germline V gene (reference sequence). The CDR3 reads CASSQDIGNTIYF. The DNA for the CDR3 is TGTGCCAGCAGCCAAGACATTGGAAACACCATATATTTT.

The chain is built from TRBV5-1 and TRBJ1-6; a possible D gene is TRBD1 (6 bases). The germline V and J ends were trimmed by 0 bases and 5 bases, with 9 bases remaining between them. This CDR3 is 15 amino acids long. Germline V gene sequence: CDR1 SGHRS, CDR2 YFSETQ. As DNA, the CDR3 is TGCGCCAGCAGCTTGGCCGCAGGGGATAATTCACCCCTCCACTTT. Translated, it gives CASSLAAGDNSPLHF.

The chain is built from TRBV3-1 (or the pseudogene TRBV3-2) and TRBJ1-1, with a weak D call TRBD1 (5 bases). CDR3 length equals 15 residues. Germline V gene lookup returns CDR1 LGHDT and CDR2 YNNKEL (reference sequence). Trimming took 0 bases from V and 5 from J, leaving 13 bases between them. The CDR3 DNA follows: TGTGCCAGCAGCCAAGATGGGGCAGGGCGGACTGAAGCTTTCTTT. This codes for CASSQDGAGRTEAFF.

The rearrangement joins TRBV5-8 to TRBJ1-1; D ambiguous. CDR1 is SGHTS and CDR2 is YDEGEE in the germline V gene. This CDR3 spans 12 amino acids. The V gene lost 4 bases and the J gene lost 1 base, with 5 bases spanning the gap. CDR3 amino acids: CASSPQNTEAFF. CDR3 nucleotide sequence: TGTGCCAGCAGCCCACAGAACACTGAAGCTTTCTTT.

The gene calls are TRBV6-2 or TRBV6-3 and TRBJ1-1; D may be TRBD1 (5 bases). V was clipped by 5 bases and J by 6 bases, with 10 bases between them. The germline V gene has CDR1 MNHEY and CDR2 SVGEGT. The CDR3 runs to 12 residues. This CDR3 reads CASSKTGAEAFF. CDR3 DNA sequence: TGTGCCAGCAGTAAAACGGGGGCTGAAGCTTTCTTT.

The chain uses TRBV4-3 and TRBJ2-5, with 7 bases fitting TRBD1. This CDR3 region has 17 residues. V dropped 0 bases and J dropped 5; count of bases not matched to a gene: 12. CDR1 and CDR2 (germline): LGHNA, YSLEER. The CDR3 region is CASSQERDSELGETQYF. The CDR3 DNA reads as TGCGCCAGCAGCCAAGAGAGGGACAGTGAATTAGGGGAGACCCAGTACTTC.

V usage is TRBV7-3 and J usage is TRBJ1-3; unclear D gene. The V gene's germline CDR1 is SGHTA and CDR2 FQGTGA. The CDR3 consists of 15 residues. V was trimmed by 4 bases and J by 0 bases, leaving 10 bases between them. The CDR3 sequence: CASSSMGSSGNTIYF. Here the CDR3 DNA reads TGTGCCAGCAGCTCGATGGGGAGCTCTGGAAACACCATATATTTT.

The rearrangement uses TRBV18 and TRBJ1-4; tentatively, D is TRBD1 (5 bases). V dropped 5 bases and J dropped 8 bases, with 18 bases sitting between them. Looked up from germline, CDR1 is KGHSH and CDR2 is LQKENI. The CDR3 loop spans 15 amino acids. CDR3 residues: CASSSNEGGGEKLFF. CDR3 nucleotides: TGTGCCAGCTCATCTAATGAGGGCGGGGGAGAAAAACTGTTTTTT.

This rearrangement joins TRBV2 to TRBJ2-7; weak D call: TRBD2 (6 bases). The CDR3 has 15 amino acids. Trimming took 0 bases from V and 2 from J, leaving 11 bases between them. Germline V gives CDR1 SNHLY, CDR2 FYNNEI. For the CDR3, the DNA is TGTGCCAGCAGTGAAGCGGGGACTTCAACCTACGAGCAGTACTTC. Translating it yields CASSEAGTSTYEQYF.

The chain has TRBV3-1 (or the pseudogene TRBV3-2) and TRBJ2-5; no reliable D call. The length of the CDR3 is 14 residues. Trimming pared 1 base from V and 4 bases from J, leaving 10 bases between. Germline V gene sequence: CDR1 LGHDT, CDR2 YNNKEL (reference sequence). The CDR3 protein is CASSQGLVGETQYF. In DNA, the CDR3 is TGTGCCAGCAGCCAAGGACTGGTCGGAGAGACCCAGTACTTC.